Presented here are 21 T cell receptor beta chains from one specimen sequenced in a study of T-cell memory formation after mild COVID-19. One entry per CDR3 protein results from TCRdb running MiXCR on the 5' RACE reads. The table lists 500,000 to 650,000 distinct CDR3 sequences, about 20% of them singletons. The sequenced sample consisted of PBMCs or a T cell subset sorted from them (not recorded which). The receptor source for this set is an adult woman who had mild COVID-19 (a few samples of this study predate the infection). Cell type and time point are not known.

This rearrangement joins TRBV2 to TRBJ1-4; D call uncertain. CDR3 length: 13 residues. Trimming pared 3 bases from V and 8 bases from J, leaving 10 bases between. From germline, CDR1 is SNHLY and CDR2 FYNNEI. CDR3 sequence (DNA): TGTGCCAGCAGTGAGTCAGAGTGGGAAAAACTGTTTTTT. Translation: CASSESEWEKLFF.

This sequence joins TRBV18 and TRBJ2-7; TRBD1 agrees at 7 bases. Germline V gives CDR1 KGHSH, CDR2 LQKENI. The CDR3 sequence is 16 residues long. Losses at the gene ends were 0 bases for V and 0 bases for J; bases not matched to a gene: 5. The CDR3 protein is CASSPPSGGRSYEQYF. CDR3 nucleotides: TGTGCCAGCTCACCACCATCAGGGGGTCGCTCCTACGAGCAGTACTTC.

The J gene is TRBJ2-7, the V gene TRBV20-1; 9 nucleotides line up with TRBD2. V lost 4 bases, J lost 1 base, and 14 bases stayed unmatched. The length of the CDR3 is 17 residues. The germline gives CDR1 DFQATT, CDR2 SNEGSKA (reference sequence). The CDR3, as DNA: TGCAGTGCTACCAACTCCTTAATAGCGGGAGAATCCTACGAGCAGTACTTC. This encodes CSATNSLIAGESYEQYF.

The chain carries TRBV30 and TRBJ1-1, with no clear D. V was pared by 1 base and J by 11 bases, with 20 bases between. Germline-derived CDR1 and CDR2 are GTSNPN and SVGIG (reference sequence). The CDR3 is made up of 14 amino acids. CDR3 protein: CAWSGERASLKAFF. CDR3 bases: TGTGCCTGGAGTGGAGAACGGGCCTCCTTGAAGGCTTTCTTT.

In this sample, this clonotype turned up once. This chain uses TRBV7-8 with TRBJ2-5; 7 positions match TRBD2. The CDR3 length is 18 residues. J was trimmed by 0 bases and V by 1 base; bases with no gene match: 11. CDR1 is SGHVS, CDR2 FQNEAQ, per germline. CDR3 amino acids: CASSLGHRLADNQETQYF. CDR3 in DNA: TGTGCCAGCAGCTTAGGTCACCGCCTAGCGGATAACCAAGAGACCCAGTACTTC.

This clonotype was seen once. The chain joins TRBV4-1 to TRBJ1-2, with 7 bases matching TRBD1. The germline V gene has CDR1 MGHRA and CDR2 YSYEKL. Germline trimming cut 4 bases from V and 8 bases from J; bases unmatched to any gene: 10. The CDR3 sequence is 14 residues long. This CDR3 is CASSLVRGQRGYTF. The CDR3 region has the DNA TGCGCCAGCAGCCTCGTGAGGGGGCAAAGGGGCTACACCTTC.

This sequence joins TRBV5-1 and TRBJ2-5; a possible D gene is TRBD1 (6 bases). This CDR3 is 14 amino acids long. Germline V gives CDR1 SGHRS, CDR2 YFSETQ. Trimming took off 4 bases at V and 0 bases at J, with 10 bases between the two ends. CDR3 amino acids: CASSQQGYQETQYF. For the CDR3, the DNA is TGCGCCAGCAGCCAACAGGGATACCAAGAGACCCAGTACTTC.

This clonotype was detected a few times. One junction end disagrees with the germline gene, perhaps due to a read error. CDR3 loop: CAWSTLTYAQYF. The CDR3, as DNA: TGTGCCTGGAGCACGCTGACCTACGCGCAGTACTTC. V is TRBV30 and J is TRBJ2-7; no firm D call. The CDR3 totals 12 residues. Looked up from germline, CDR1 is GTSNPN and CDR2 is SVGIG (reference sequence).

The chain employs TRBV6-6 and TRBJ1-2; 7 bases agree with TRBD1. The CDR3 runs 15 residues. V lost 5 bases to trimming and J lost 3 bases; unmatched junction nucleotides: 9. Germline assignment: CDR1 MNHNY and CDR2 SVGAGI (reference sequence). The CDR3 is CASSTQGERDYGYTF. CDR3 nucleotide sequence: TGTGCCAGCAGTACTCAGGGGGAAAGGGACTATGGCTACACCTTC.

The CDR3 DNA is TGTGCCAGCAGCCAAGAGTTCGGACAGTCACTTTATGGCTACACCTTC. Protein product: CASSQEFGQSLYGYTF. The chain carries TRBV3-1 and TRBJ1-2, with D perhaps TRBD1 (6 bases). Trimming took 0 bases from V and 5 from J, leaving 16 bases between them. The CDR3 loop spans 16 amino acids. From germline, CDR1 is LGHDT and CDR2 YNNKEL (reference sequence).

The J gene is TRBJ2-6, the V gene TRBV7-9; TRBD2 matches 11 bases. This CDR3 comprises 17 residues. CDR1 SEHNR and CDR2 FQNEAQ come from the germline V gene (reference sequence). V lost 3 bases, J lost 1 base, and 2 bases stayed unmatched. CDR3 nucleotides: TGTGCCAGCAGCTTTAGCGGGAGGGCGTCTGGGGCCAACGTCCTGACTTTC. Amino acid sequence: CASSFSGRASGANVLTF.

The genes are TRBV12-3 or TRBV12-4 and TRBJ1-1; 10 bases agree with TRBD1. CDR3 length equals 17 residues. The ends lost 6 bases at V and 6 bases at J; junction bases unmatched: 16. CDR3 in DNA: TGTGCCAGCAGCCATGGGACAGGGGTTTGGGAGTCCGCTGAAGCTTTCTTT. As protein: CASSHGTGVWESAEAFF.

The chain combines TRBV7-9 with TRBJ1-4; D is perhaps TRBD1 (6 bases). With 3 bases removed from V and 3 bases from J, the gap between germline ends came to 8 bases. The CDR3 is 14 residues long. Germline lookup yields CDR1 SEHNR and CDR2 FQNEAQ (reference sequence). The CDR3 loop is CASSFGGPNEKLFF. The DNA of the CDR3 is TGTGCCAGCAGCTTTGGGGGCCCTAATGAAAAACTGTTTTTT.

This clonotype was counted a few times. V and J are TRBV24-1 and TRBJ2-1; 8 positions agree with TRBD2. The V segment lost 3 bases and the J segment 13 bases; nucleotides outside the gene matches: 4. The CDR3 has 12 residues. Germline CDR1 reads KGHDR; CDR2 reads SFDVKD. The CDR3: CATSDKAGVQFF. CDR3 nucleotide sequence: TGTGCCACCAGTGATAAAGCGGGAGTCCAGTTCTTC.

This chain links TRBV9 with TRBJ2-3; 10 nucleotides agree with TRBD2. CDR3 length: 17 amino acids. V was pared by 0 bases and J by 0 bases, with 4 bases of the junction left unmatched. CDR1 is SGDLS, CDR2 YYNGEE, per germline. The CDR3 region is CASSVGLAGASTDTQYF. As DNA, the CDR3 is TGTGCCAGCAGCGTAGGACTAGCGGGCGCTAGCACAGATACGCAGTATTTT.

This sequence joins TRBV20-1 and TRBJ1-1; 7 nucleotides align to TRBD1. The length of the CDR3 is 15 residues. The junction had 4 bases not matched to a gene; V was cut back by 0 bases and J by 0 bases. Germline V gene lookup returns CDR1 DFQATT and CDR2 SNEGSKA (reference sequence). Written as DNA, the CDR3 is TGCAGTGCTAGAGAACAGGGGAGGGTGAACACTGAAGCTTTCTTT. Encoded protein: CSAREQGRVNTEAFF.

The V and J genes are TRBV20-1 and TRBJ2-7; no clear D gene. V lost 6 bases to trimming and J lost 6 bases, with 15 bases between them. This CDR3 region has 12 residues. Germline CDR1 and CDR2: DFQATT and SNEGSKA (reference sequence). CDR3 in amino acids: CSAHTLRLEQYF. DNA of the CDR3: TGCAGTGCACACACCCTTAGACTCGAGCAGTACTTC.

This clonotype appeared a few times. V and J are TRBV5-1 and TRBJ2-3; possible D gene TRBD1, 6 bases. This CDR3 region has 15 residues. Germline CDR1 reads SGHRS; CDR2 reads YFSETQ. The ends were cut back, 2 bases at V and 4 bases at J, with 14 bases in the middle. The CDR3 DNA reads as TGCGCCAGCAGCTTCGGGACACCCGCACCAGATACGCAGTATTTT. Its protein is CASSFGTPAPDTQYF.

The V gene is TRBV7-9, the J gene TRBJ1-4; 11 bases match TRBD1. Germline values: CDR1 SEHNR, CDR2 FQNEAQ (reference sequence). The CDR3 consists of 17 residues. The V and J ends lost 3 bases and 4 bases, in that order; junction bases with no gene match: 7. The CDR3 coding sequence is TGTGCCAGCAGCTTCGGACAGGGGGCGCTGGGTAATGAAAAACTGTTTTTT. It codes for CASSFGQGALGNEKLFF. Using reference TRBV7-9 and TRBJ1-4 for the parts outside the CDR3, the full variable domain is DTGVSQNPRHKITKRGQNVTFRCDPISEHNRLYWYRQTLGQGPEFLTYFQNEAQLEKSRLLSDRFSAERPKGSFSTLEIQRTEQGDSAMYLCASSFGQGALGNEKLFFGSGTQLSVL.

There are a few counts of this clonotype. The chain has TRBV9 and TRBJ2-1; D is unresolved. The CDR3 runs to 12 residues. Trimming shortened V by 0 bases and J by 8 bases, and 6 bases separated the two germline ends. The V gene's germline CDR1 is SGDLS and CDR2 YYNGEE. For the CDR3, the DNA is TGTGCCAGCAGCGTAGGAATGGATGAGCAGTTCTTC. This encodes CASSVGMDEQFF.

This clonotype has more than one count but fewer than ten. The V call is TRBV7-2, the J call TRBJ2-5, with 7 bases lining up with TRBD1. Per germline, CDR1 SGHTA and CDR2 FQGNSA. This CDR3 comprises 14 residues. J was trimmed by 1 base and V by 5 bases; bases with no gene match: 4. The CDR3, as DNA: TGTGCCAGCAGCCCGTGGACAGGCCAAGAGACCCAGTACTTC. It specifies CASSPWTGQETQYF. Filled out from reference TRBV7-2 and TRBJ2-5, the complete variable domain reads GAGVSQSPSNKVTEKGKDVELRCDPISGHTALYWYRQSLGQGLEFLIYFQGNSAPDKSGLPSDRFSAERTGGSVSTLTIQRTQQEDSAVYLCASSPWTGQETQYFGPGTRLLVL.